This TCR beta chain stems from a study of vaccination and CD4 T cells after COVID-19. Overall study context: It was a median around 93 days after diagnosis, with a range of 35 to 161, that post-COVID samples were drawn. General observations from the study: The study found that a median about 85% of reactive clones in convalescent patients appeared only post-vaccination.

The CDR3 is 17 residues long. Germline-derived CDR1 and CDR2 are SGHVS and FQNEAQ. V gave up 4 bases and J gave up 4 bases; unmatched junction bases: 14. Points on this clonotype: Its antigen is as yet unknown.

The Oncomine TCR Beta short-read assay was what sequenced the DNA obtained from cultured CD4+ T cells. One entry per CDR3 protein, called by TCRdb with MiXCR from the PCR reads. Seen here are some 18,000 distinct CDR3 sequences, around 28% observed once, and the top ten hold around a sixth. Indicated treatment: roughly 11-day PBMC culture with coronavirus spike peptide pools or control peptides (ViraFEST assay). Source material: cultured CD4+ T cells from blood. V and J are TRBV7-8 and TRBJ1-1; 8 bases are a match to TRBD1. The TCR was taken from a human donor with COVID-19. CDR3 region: CASSSNRNRGGLTEAFF. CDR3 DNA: TGTGCCAGCAGCTCAAACAGAAACAGGGGGGGGCTCACTGAAGCTTTCTTT.